The sequence of this TCR beta chain was determined in a study (dated by TCRdb to the mid-2010s). Concerning the study at large: The study examined whether tumor-infiltrating Tregs in breast cancer are drawn from blood Tregs or arise in situ by conversion from other CD4+ T cell subsets.

The CDR3 runs 16 residues from the cysteine to the phenylalanine. CDR3 DNA is the only sequence kept; it has 48 bases, read in frame from the first base. After removal of 4 bases from V and 2 bases from J, the junction retains 7 bases not matched to a gene. From a lookup of the germline V gene (reference sequence), CDR1 and CDR2 are DFQATT and SNEGSKA. Amplification of full-length TCR variable regions was done by 5' RACE PCR using constant-region reverse primers, and this step was followed by semi-nested PCR with Nested Universal Primer A. Using the ReliaPrep RNA Cell Miniprep System, total RNA was extracted, and the SMARTer RACE 5'/3' Kit was then used to reverse transcribe the RNA into 5'RACE-ready cDNA. Full-length TCR alpha and beta libraries were barcoded with multiplex adaptors and sequenced on an Illumina MiSeq. The study's processing was this. Sequencing data were pooled across the five patients for each of nine subset-tissue groups and compared by unsupervised clustering of TCR gene usage. The Morisita-Horn index, with shared sequences weighted by their contribution to each repertoire, was used to calculate repertoire similarity. TCRdb reran the public reads through fastp at Q25 and MiXCR, keeping productive beta chains. Rows are combined by CDR3 protein, so each entry shows the most common genes and DNA. The V and J calls come from TCRdb's annotation, not from the publication. Counted in this sample were under 8,500 distinct CDR3 sequences; roughly 52% of them appeared once. Clones ranked in the top ten supply approximately 5% of the sample.

Findings and caveats that apply to the study as a whole: The larger-cohort validation was restricted to a single TCR beta V-J rearrangement rather than whole repertoires. The TCR alpha and beta sequences of tumor-infiltrating Tregs showed the greatest overlap with tumor naive CD4+ T cells, followed by blood naive CD4+ T cells. Tumor memory CD4+ T cell TCR gene usage was found to cluster with blood and lymph node memory CD4+ cells and with lymph node naive CD4+ cells.

This clonotype was seen only once. Its antigen is unknown. Base qualities were left out, and no much larger clone turns up one base away. Resting on one read, the evidence is weak. Memory CD4+ T cells were isolated as CD4+CD45RO+CD25- cells. Tregs, naive and memory CD4+ T cells from tumor, blood and ipsilateral draining lymph nodes of a few breast cancer patients underwent full-length TCR alpha and beta sequencing. Tumor tissue and lymph nodes from ipsilateral axillary dissection were perfused with PBS, minced and digested with collagenase I and hyaluronidase. Ficoll density gradient centrifugation was used to isolate mononuclear cells from lymph nodes or from 45 to 50 ml of peripheral blood. A purity exceeding 90% was confirmed by FACS for the sorted cell populations.

This sequence originates from a female donor with breast cancer. Sequencing was carried out using memory CD4+ T cells sorted from a lymph node. The cell subset or site label corresponds to: memory CD4+ T cells, CD4+CD45RO+CD25-. The sequence joins TRBV20-1 to TRBJ2-3; 12 junctional bases match TRBD1. The DNA reads TGCAGTGCTATGCCGGGACAGGGGGCGGACACAGATACGCAGTATTTT. It is translated as CSAMPGQGADTDTQYF.